This T cell receptor beta chain was found in a study of blood T cell repertoires in COVID-19. About the study: Both acute and convalescent COVID-19 samples were obtained from the United States, Italy and Spain. The analysed material was cDNA or gDNA that came from T cells, B-cell-depleted T cells, or PBMCs.

The CDR3 has 15 amino acids. Germline lookup yields CDR1 SGHTA and CDR2 FQGTGA. Trimming removed 3 bases at V and 2 bases at J, with 12 bases between. In the original workflow: Amplification of reference gene primers provided the estimated nucleated cell counts. Clones were sequenced by immunoSEQ multiplex PCR, and TCRdb holds only the in-frame ones, with some missing. V and J calls and clone size follow that table, whereas D and trimming were derived from the DNA. The data show approximately 52,000 clones, with roughly nine tenths seen just once and nearly 5% held by the top ten. V is TRBV7-3 and J is TRBJ2-3; possible D gene TRBD2, 6 bases. Sample: peripheral blood. The sequence was collected from a man in his sixties with active COVID-19. The CDR3 spells CASSFGAGLTDTQYF. The CDR3 DNA follows: TGTGCCAGCAGCTTCGGAGCGGGCCTCACAGATACGCAGTATTTT.